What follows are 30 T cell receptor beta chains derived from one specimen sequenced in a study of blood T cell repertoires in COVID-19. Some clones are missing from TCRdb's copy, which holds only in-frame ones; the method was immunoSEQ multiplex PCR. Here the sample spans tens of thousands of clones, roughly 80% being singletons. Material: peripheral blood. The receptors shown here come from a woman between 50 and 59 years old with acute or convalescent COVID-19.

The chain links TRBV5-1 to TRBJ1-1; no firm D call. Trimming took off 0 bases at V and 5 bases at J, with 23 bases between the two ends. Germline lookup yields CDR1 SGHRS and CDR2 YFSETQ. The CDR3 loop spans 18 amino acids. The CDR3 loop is CASSLGLAGATTGTEAFF. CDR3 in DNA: TGCGCCAGCAGCTTGGGTCTGGCAGGCGCGACGACGGGAACTGAAGCTTTCTTT.

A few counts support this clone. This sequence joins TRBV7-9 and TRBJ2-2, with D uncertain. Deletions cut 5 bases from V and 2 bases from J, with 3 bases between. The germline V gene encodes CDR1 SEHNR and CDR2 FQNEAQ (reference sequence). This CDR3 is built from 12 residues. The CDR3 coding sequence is TGTGCCAGCAGCCCAAACACCGGGGAGCTGTTTTTT. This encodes CASSPNTGELFF. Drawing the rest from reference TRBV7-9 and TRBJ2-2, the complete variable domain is DTGVSQNPRHKITKRGQNVTFRCDPISEHNRLYWYRQTLGQGPEFLTYFQNEAQLEKSRLLSDRFSAERPKGSFSTLEIQRTEQGDSAMYLCASSPNTGELFFGEGSRLTVL.

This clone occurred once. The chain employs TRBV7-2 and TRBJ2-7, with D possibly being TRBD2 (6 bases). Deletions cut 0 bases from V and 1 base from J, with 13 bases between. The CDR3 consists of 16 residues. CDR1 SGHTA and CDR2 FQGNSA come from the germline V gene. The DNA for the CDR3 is TGTGCCAGCAGCTTAGCTAGCGGAGTGGGGTCCTACGAGCAGTACTTC. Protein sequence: CASSLASGVGSYEQYF.

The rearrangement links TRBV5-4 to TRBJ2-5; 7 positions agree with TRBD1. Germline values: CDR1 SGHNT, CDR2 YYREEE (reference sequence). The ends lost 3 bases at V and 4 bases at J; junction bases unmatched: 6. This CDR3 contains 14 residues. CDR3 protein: CASSSVQGTETQYF. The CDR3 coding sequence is TGTGCCAGCAGCTCTGTACAGGGGACAGAGACCCAGTACTTC. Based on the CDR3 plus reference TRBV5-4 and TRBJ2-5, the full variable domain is ETGVTQSPTHLIKTRGQQVTLRCSSQSGHNTVSWYQQALGQGPQFIFQYYREEENGRGNFPPRFSGLQFPNYSSELNVNALELDDSALYLCASSSVQGTETQYFGPGTRLLVL.

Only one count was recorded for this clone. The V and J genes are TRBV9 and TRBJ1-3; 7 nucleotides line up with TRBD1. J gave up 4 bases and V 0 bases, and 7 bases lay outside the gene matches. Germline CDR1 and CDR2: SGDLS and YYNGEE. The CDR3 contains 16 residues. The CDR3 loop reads CASSVAEGATGNTIYF. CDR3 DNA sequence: TGTGCCAGCAGCGTAGCGGAGGGGGCCACAGGAAACACCATATATTTT.

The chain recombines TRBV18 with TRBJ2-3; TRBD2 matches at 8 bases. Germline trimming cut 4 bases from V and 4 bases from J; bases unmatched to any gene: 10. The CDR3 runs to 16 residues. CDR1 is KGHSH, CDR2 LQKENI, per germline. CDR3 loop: CASSLDGTSMADTQYF. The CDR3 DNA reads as TGTGCCAGCTCACTGGACGGGACTAGTATGGCAGATACGCAGTATTTT. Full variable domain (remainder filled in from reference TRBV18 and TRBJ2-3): NAGVMQNPRHLVRRRGQEARLRCSPMKGHSHVYWYRQLPEEGLKFMVYLQKENIIDESGMPKERFSAEFPKEGPSILRIQQVVRGDSAAYFCASSLDGTSMADTQYFGPGTRLTVL.

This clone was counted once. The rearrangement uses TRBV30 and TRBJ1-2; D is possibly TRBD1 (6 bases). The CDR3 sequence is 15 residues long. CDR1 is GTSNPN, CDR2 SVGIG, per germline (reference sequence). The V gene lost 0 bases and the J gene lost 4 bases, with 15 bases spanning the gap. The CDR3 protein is CAWSVRVQGSYGYTF. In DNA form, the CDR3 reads TGTGCCTGGAGTGTACGGGTACAGGGTTCCTATGGCTACACCTTC.

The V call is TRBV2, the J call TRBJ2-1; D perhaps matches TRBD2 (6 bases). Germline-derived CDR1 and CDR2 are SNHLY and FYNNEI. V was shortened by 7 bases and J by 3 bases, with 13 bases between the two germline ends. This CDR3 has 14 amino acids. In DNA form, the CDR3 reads TGTGCCAGCACCGTGACTAGTATCTACAATGAGCAGTTCTTC. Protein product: CASTVTSIYNEQFF.

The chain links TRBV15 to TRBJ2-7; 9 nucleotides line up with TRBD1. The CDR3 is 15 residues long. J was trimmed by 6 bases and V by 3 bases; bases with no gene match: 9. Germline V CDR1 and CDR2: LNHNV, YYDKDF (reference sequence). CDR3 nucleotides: TGTGCCACCAGCAGCCCCGGGACAGGGTCTGGCGAGCAGTACTTC. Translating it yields CATSSPGTGSGEQYF. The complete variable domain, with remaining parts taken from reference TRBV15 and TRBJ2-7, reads DAMVIQNPRYQVTQFGKPVTLSCSQTLNHNVMYWYQQKSSQAPKLLFHYYDKDFNNEADTPDNFQSRRPNTSFCFLDIRSPGLGDTAMYLCATSSPGTGSGEQYFGPGTRLTVT.

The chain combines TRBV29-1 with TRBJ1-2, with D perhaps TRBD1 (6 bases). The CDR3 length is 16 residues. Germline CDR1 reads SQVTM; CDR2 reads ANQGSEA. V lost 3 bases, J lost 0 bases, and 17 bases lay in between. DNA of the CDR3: TGCAGCGTTGAGGGCGTCAGGGGCTTCGCTAACTATGGCTACACCTTC. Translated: CSVEGVRGFANYGYTF.

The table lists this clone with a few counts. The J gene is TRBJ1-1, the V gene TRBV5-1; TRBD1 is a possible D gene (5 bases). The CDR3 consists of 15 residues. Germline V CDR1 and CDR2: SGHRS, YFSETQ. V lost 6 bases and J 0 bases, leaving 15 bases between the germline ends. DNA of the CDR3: TGCGCCAGCACCCTGGGGCAGTTTTTGAACACTGAAGCTTTCTTT. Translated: CASTLGQFLNTEAFF.

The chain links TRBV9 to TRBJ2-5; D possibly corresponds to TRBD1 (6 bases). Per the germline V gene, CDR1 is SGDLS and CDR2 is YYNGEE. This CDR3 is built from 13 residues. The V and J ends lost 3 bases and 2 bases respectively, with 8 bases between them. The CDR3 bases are TGTGCCAGCAGCGGACAGGTACAAGAGACCCAGTACTTC. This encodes CASSGQVQETQYF.

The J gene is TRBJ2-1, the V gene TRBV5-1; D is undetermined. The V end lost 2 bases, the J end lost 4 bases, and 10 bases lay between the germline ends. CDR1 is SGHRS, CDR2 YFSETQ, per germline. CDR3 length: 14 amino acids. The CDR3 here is CASSFGTEYNEQFF. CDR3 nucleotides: TGCGCCAGCAGCTTCGGCACAGAATACAATGAGCAGTTCTTC.

The CDR3 coding sequence is TGCGCCAGCAGTTCCGACGGGAGAGACTACAATGAGCAGTTCTTC. Translation: CASSSDGRDYNEQFF. This sequence joins TRBV5-1 and TRBJ2-1, with D maybe TRBD2 (6 bases). CDR1 and CDR2 (germline): SGHRS, YFSETQ. Trimming took off 5 bases at V and 3 bases at J, with 15 bases between the two ends. This CDR3 contains 15 residues.

The CDR3 DNA sequence: TGTGCCAGTACCCGACCGACCCTCACGGGGTACACTGAAGCTTTCTTT. Its translation is CASTRPTLTGYTEAFF. The J gene is TRBJ1-1, the V gene TRBV19; D gene unclear. The V end lost 7 bases, the J end lost 3 bases, and 21 bases lay between the germline ends. The CDR3 has 16 amino acids. Per germline, CDR1 LNHDA and CDR2 SQIVND (reference sequence).

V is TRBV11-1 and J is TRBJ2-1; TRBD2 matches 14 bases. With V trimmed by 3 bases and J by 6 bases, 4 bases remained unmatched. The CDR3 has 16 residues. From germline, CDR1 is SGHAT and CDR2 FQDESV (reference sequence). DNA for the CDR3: TGTGCCAGCAGCTTCGGACTAGCGGGAGGTTTCAATGAGCAGTTCTTC. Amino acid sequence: CASSFGLAGGFNEQFF.

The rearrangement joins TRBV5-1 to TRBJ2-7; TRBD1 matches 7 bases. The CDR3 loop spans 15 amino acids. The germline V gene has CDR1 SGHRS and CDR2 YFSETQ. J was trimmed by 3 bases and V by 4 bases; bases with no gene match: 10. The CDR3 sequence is CASSRTPGQYYEQYF. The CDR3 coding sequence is TGCGCCAGCAGCCGTACCCCGGGACAGTACTACGAGCAGTACTTC.

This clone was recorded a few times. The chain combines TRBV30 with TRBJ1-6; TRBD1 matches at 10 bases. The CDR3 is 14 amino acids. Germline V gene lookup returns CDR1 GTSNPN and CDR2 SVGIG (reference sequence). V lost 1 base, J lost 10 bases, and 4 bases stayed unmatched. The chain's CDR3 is CAWSGQGARSPLHF. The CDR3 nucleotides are TGTGCCTGGAGTGGACAGGGGGCACGATCACCCCTCCACTTT. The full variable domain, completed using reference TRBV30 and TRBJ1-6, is SQTIHQWPATLVQPVGSPLSLECTVEGTSNPNLYWYRQAAGRGLQLLFYSVGIGQISSEVPQNLSASRPQDRQFILSSKKLLLSDSGFYLCAWSGQGARSPLHFGNGTRLTVT.

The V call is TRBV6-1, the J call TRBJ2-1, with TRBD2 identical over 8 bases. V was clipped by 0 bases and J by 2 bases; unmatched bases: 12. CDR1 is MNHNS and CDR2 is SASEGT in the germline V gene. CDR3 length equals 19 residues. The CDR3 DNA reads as TGTGCCAGCAGTGAAGCGCCAGGGGCGGGAGGTTTCACCTACAATGAGCAGTTCTTC. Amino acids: CASSEAPGAGGFTYNEQFF.

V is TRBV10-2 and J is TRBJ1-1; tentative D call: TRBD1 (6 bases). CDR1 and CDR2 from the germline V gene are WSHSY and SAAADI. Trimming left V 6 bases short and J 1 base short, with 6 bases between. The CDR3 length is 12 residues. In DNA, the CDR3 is TGCGCCAGCAGACAGGGGAACACTGAAGCTTTCTTT. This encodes CASRQGNTEAFF.

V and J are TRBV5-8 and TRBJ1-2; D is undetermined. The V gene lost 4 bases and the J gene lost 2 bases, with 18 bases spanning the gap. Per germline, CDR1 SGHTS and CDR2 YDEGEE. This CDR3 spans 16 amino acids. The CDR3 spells CASSTLFYGENYGYTF. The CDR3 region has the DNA TGTGCCAGCAGCACCTTATTTTACGGGGAAAACTATGGCTACACCTTC.

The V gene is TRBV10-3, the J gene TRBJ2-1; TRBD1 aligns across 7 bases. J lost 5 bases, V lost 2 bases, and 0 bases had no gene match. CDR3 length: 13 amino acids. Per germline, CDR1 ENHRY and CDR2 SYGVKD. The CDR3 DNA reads TGTGCCATCAGTGAGGGGACAGACAATGAGCAGTTCTTC. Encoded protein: CAISEGTDNEQFF.

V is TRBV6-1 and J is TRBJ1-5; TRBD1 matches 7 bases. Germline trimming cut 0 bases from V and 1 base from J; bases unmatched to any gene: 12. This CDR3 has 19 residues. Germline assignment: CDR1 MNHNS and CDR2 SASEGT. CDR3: CASSEAFQGVPWSNQPQHF. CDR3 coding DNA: TGTGCCAGCAGTGAAGCGTTCCAGGGGGTACCTTGGAGCAATCAGCCCCAGCATTTT.

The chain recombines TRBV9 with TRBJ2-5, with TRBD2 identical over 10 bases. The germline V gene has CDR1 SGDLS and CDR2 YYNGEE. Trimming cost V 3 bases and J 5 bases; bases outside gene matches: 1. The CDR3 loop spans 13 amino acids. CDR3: CASSASGGETQYF. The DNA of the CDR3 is TGTGCCAGCAGCGCTAGCGGGGGCGAGACCCAGTACTTC.

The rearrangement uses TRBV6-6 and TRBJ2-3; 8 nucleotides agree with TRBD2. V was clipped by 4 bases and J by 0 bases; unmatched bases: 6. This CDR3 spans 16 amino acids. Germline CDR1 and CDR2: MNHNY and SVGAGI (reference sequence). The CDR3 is CASSLASGSSTDTQYF. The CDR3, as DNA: TGTGCCAGCAGTTTGGCTAGCGGGTCTAGCACAGATACGCAGTATTTT.

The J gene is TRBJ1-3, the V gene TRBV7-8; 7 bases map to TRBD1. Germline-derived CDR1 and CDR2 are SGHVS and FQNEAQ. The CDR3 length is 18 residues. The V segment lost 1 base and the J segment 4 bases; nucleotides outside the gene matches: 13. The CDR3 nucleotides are TGTGCCAGCAGCTTAGTGGGCCCCTTACAGGGGACGGGAAACACCATATATTTT. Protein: CASSLVGPLQGTGNTIYF.

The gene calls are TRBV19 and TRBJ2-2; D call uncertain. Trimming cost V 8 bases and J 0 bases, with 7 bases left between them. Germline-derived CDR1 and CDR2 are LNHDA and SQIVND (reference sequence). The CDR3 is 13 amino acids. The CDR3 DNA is TGTGCCAGTCAGAGGTCGAACACCGGGGAGCTGTTTTTT. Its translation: CASQRSNTGELFF.

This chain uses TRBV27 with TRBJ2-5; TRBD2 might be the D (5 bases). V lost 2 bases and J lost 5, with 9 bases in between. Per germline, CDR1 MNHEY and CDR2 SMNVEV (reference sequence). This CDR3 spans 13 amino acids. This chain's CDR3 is CASSLGEWETQYF. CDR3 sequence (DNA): TGTGCCAGCAGTTTAGGGGAGTGGGAGACCCAGTACTTC.

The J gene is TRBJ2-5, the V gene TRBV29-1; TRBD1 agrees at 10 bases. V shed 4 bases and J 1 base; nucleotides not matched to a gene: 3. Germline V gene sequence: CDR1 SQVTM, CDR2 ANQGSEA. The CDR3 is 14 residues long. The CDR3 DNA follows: TGCAGCGTTGGACAGGGGGCGGTCCAAGAGACCCAGTACTTC. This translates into CSVGQGAVQETQYF.

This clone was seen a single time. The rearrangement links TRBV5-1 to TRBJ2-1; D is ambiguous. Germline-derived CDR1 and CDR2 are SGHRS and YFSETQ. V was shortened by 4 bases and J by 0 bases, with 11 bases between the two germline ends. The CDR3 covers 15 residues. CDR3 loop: CASSPNPGSYNEQFF. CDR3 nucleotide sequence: TGCGCCAGCAGCCCTAACCCGGGCTCCTACAATGAGCAGTTCTTC.